The following is a TCR beta chain sequence with its context. What it binds is not known. The length of the CDR3 is 11 residues. Trimming shortened V by 6 bases and J by 14 bases, and 16 bases separated the two germline ends. Germline assignment: CDR1 MDHEN and CDR2 SYDVKM. This sample was taken from a study of cytomegalovirus exposure and HLA in healthy donors. Study-level points and caveats: Accurate HLA-A and HLA-B prediction from TCR beta sequences was reported for most subjects.

With 60 Vbeta and 13 Jbeta primers, the PCR was carried out. Sequencing used immunoSEQ multiplex PCR; TCRdb keeps in-frame clones, though not all of them. The data show roughly 99,000 clones, more than 60% seen once. The clonotype originates from a man aged 60-69 years in good health and CMV-seropositive. The sample taken for sequencing was PBMCs. The chain combines TRBV28 with TRBJ2-5, with a tentative D call TRBD1 (6 bases). CDR3 DNA: TGTGCCAGCAGCCCCTCCGGGACAACCTACTTC. Residues: CASSPSGTTYF.